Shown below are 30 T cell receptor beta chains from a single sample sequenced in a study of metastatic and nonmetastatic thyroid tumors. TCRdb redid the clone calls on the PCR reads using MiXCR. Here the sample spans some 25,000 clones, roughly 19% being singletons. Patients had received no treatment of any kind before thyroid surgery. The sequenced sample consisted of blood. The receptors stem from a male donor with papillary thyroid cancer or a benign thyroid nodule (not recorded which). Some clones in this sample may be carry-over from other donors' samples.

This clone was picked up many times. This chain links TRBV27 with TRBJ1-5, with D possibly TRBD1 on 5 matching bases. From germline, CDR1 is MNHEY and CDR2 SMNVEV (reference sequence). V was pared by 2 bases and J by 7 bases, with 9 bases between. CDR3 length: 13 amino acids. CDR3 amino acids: CASSLMGDQPQHF. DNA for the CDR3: TGTGCCAGCAGTTTAATGGGGGACCAGCCCCAGCATTTT.

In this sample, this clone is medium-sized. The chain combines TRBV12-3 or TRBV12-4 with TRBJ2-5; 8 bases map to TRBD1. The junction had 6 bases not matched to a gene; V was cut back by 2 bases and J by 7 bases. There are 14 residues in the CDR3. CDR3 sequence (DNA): TGTGCCAGCAGTTTACGGACAGGGCGGGGGACCCAGTACTTC. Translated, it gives CASSLRTGRGTQYF.

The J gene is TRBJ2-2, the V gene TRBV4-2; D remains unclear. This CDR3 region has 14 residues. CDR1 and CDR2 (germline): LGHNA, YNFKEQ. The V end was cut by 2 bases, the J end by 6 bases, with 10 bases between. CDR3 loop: CASSQSGISGELFF. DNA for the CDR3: TGTGCCAGCAGCCAATCGGGCATCTCCGGGGAGCTGTTTTTT.

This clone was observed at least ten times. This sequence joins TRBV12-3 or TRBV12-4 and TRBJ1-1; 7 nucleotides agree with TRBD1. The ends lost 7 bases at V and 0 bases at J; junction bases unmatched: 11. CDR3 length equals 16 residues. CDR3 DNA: TGTGCCAGCACCTACCTCTTGACAGGGATGAACACTGAAGCTTTCTTT. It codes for CASTYLLTGMNTEAFF.

CDR3: CASSLTGTSADTQYF. In DNA, the CDR3 is TGCGCCAGCAGCCTGACCGGGACTAGCGCAGATACGCAGTATTTT. The chain uses TRBV5-1 and TRBJ2-3, with TRBD2 identical over 10 bases. The V segment lost 4 bases and the J segment 4 bases; nucleotides outside the gene matches: 6. The germline V gene encodes CDR1 SGHRS and CDR2 YFSETQ. The CDR3 contains 15 residues.

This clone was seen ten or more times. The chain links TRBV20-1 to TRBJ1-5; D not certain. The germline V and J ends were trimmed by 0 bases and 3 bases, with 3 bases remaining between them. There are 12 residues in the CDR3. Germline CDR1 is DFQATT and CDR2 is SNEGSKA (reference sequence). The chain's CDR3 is CSAREPNQPQHF. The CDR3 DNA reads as TGCAGTGCTAGAGAACCCAATCAGCCCCAGCATTTT.

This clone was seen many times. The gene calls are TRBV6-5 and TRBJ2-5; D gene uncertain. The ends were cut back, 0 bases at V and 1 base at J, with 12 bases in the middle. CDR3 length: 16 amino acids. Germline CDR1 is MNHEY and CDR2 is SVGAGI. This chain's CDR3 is CASSYSKRVVQETQYF. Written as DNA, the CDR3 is TGTGCCAGCAGTTACTCGAAACGGGTAGTCCAAGAGACCCAGTACTTC.

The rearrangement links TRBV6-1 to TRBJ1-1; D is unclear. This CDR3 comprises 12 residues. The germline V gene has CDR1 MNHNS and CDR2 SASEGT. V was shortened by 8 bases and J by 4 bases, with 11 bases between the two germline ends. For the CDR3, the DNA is TGTGCCAGCGGTCCTGGGCGCACTGAAGCTTTCTTT. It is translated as CASGPGRTEAFF.

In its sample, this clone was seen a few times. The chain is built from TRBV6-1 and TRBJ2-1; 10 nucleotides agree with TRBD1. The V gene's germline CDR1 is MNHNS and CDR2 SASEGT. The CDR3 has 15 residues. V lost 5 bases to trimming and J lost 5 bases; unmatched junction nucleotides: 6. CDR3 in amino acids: CASSTGTGEDNEQFF. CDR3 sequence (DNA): TGTGCCAGCAGTACCGGGACAGGGGAAGACAATGAGCAGTTCTTC.

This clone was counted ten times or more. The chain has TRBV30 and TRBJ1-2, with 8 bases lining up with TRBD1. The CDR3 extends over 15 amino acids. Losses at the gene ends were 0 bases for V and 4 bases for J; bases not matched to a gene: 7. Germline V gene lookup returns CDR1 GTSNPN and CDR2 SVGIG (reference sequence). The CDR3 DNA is TGTGCCTGGAGTGTACCCCGGACAGGGCGCTATGGCTACACCTTC. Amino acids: CAWSVPRTGRYGYTF.

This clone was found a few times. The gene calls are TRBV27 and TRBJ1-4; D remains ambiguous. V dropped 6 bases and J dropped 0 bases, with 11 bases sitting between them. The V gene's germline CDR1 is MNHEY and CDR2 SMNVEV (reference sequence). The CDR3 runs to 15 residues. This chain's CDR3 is CASSPEVATNEKLFF. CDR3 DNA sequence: TGTGCCAGCAGCCCGGAGGTTGCAACTAATGAAAAACTGTTTTTT.

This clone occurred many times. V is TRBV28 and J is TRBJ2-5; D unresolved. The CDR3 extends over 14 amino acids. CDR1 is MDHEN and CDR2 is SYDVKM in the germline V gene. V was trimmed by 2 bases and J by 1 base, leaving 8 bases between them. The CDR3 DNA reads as TGTGCCAGCAGTTTAGGTGACTCCCAAGAGACCCAGTACTTC. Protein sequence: CASSLGDSQETQYF.

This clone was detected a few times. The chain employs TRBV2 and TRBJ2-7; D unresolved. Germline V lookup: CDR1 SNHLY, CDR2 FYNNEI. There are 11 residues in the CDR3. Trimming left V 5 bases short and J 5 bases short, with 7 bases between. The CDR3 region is CASSPSDEQYF. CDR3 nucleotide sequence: TGTGCCAGCAGTCCTTCAGACGAGCAGTACTTC.

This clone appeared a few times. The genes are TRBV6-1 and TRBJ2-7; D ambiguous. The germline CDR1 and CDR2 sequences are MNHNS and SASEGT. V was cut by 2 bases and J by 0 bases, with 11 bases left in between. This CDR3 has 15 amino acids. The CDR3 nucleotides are TGTGCCAGCAGTGAAATGGTGCTGAGCTCCTACGAGCAGTACTTC. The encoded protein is CASSEMVLSSYEQYF.

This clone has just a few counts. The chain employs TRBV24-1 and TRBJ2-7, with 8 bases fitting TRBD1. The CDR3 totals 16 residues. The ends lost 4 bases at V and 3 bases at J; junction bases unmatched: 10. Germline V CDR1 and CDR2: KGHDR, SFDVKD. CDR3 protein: CATSDARQGKIYEQYF. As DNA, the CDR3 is TGTGCCACCAGTGACGCTAGACAGGGGAAGATCTACGAGCAGTACTTC.

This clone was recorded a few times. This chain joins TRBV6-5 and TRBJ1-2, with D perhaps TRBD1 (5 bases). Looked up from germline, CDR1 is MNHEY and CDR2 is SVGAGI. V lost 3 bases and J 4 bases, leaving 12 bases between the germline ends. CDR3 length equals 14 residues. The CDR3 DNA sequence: TGTGCCAGCAGTTATTCGGGACCGGCCTATGGCTACACCTTC. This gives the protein CASSYSGPAYGYTF.

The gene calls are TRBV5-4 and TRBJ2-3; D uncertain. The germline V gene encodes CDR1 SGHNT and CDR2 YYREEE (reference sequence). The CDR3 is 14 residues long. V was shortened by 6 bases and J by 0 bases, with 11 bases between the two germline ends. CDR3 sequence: CASILRTSTDTQYF. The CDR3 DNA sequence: TGTGCCAGCATCCTACGGACGAGCACAGATACGCAGTATTTT.

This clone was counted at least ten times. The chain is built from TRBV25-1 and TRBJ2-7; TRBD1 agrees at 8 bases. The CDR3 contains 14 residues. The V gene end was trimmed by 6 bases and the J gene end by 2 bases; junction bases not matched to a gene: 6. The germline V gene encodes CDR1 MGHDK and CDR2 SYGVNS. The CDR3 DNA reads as TGTGCCAGCAGCAGACAGGGGTCCACCTACGAGCAGTACTTC. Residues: CASSRQGSTYEQYF.

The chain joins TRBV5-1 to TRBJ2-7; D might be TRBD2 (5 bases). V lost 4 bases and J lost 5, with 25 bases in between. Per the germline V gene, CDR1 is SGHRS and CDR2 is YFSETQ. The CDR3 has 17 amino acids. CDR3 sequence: CASSDLLVGSSPNEQYF. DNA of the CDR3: TGCGCCAGCAGCGATCTCCTGGTGGGGAGTTCCCCCAACGAGCAGTACTTC.

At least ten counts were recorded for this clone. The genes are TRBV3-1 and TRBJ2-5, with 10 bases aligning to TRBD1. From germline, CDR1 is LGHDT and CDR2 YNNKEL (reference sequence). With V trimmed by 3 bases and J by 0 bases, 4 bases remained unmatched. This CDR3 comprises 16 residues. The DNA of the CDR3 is TGTGCCAGCAGCCAGCCGGGACAGGGGAACCAAGAGACCCAGTACTTC. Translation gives CASSQPGQGNQETQYF.

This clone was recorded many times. Here the CDR3 DNA reads TGTGCCAGCAGCTTAGTGGAACGGGGGGGTTACGAGCAGTACTTC. It is translated as CASSLVERGGYEQYF. The chain joins TRBV7-2 to TRBJ2-7, with TRBD2 identical over 8 bases. Germline values: CDR1 SGHTA, CDR2 FQGNSA. The CDR3 runs 15 residues. The ends lost 1 base at V and 4 bases at J; junction bases unmatched: 6.

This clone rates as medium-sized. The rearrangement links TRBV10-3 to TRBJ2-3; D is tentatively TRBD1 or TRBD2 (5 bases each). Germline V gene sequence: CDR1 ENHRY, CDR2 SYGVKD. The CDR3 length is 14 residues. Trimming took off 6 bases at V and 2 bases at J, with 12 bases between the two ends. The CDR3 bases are TGTGCCATCAGGGGGGAACAGTCCACAGATACGCAGTATTTT. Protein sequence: CAIRGEQSTDTQYF.

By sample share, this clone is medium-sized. The DNA for the CDR3 is TGTGCCAGCAGTCCGGGACAGGGACGCAGGCAGTACTTC. Encoded protein: CASSPGQGRRQYF. J is TRBJ2-7 and V is TRBV2; 9 bases map to TRBD1. CDR3 length: 13 amino acids. CDR1 is SNHLY, CDR2 FYNNEI, per germline. V lost 5 bases and J lost 9; bases outside the gene matches: 8. The full variable domain, completed using reference TRBV2 and TRBJ2-7, is EPEVTQTPSHQVTQMGQEVILRCVPISNHLYFYWYRQILGQKVEFLVSFYNNEISEKSEIFDDQFSVERPDGSNFTLKIRSTKLEDSAMYFCASSPGQGRRQYFGPGTRLTVT.

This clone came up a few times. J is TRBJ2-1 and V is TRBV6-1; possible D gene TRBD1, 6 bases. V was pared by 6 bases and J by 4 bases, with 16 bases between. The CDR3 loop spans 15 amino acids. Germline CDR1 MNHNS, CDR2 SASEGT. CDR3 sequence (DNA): TGTGCCAGCAGGGTACAGGGTGTGTTGTACAATGAGCAGTTCTTC. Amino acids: CASRVQGVLYNEQFF.

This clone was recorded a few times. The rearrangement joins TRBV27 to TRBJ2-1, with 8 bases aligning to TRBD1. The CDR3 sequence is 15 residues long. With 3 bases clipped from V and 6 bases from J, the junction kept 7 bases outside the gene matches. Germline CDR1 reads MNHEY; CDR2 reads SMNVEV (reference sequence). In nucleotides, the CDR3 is TGTGCCAGCAGTTTGACAACACAGGGGGGCAATGAGCAGTTCTTC. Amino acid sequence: CASSLTTQGGNEQFF.

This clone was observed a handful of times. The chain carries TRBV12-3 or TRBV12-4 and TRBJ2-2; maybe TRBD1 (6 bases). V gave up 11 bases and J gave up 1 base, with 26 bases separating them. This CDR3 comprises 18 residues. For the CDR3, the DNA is TGTGCCGACACTACCAGCCTGAGGGGGATTCAGAACACCGGGGAGCTGTTTTTT. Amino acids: CADTTSLRGIQNTGELFF.

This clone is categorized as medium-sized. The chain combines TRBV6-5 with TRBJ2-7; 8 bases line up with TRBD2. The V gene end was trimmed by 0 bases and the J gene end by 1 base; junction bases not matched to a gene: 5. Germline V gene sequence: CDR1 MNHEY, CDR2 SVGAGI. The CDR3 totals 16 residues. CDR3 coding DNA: TGTGCCAGCAGTTACTCACTAGCGGAGGGATCCTACGAGCAGTACTTC. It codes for CASSYSLAEGSYEQYF.

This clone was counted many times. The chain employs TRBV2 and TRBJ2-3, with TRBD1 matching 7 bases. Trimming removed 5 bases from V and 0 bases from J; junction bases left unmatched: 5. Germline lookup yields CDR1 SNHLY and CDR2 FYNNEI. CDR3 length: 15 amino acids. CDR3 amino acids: CASSSGTASTDTQYF. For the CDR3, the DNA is TGTGCCAGCAGTTCCGGGACAGCCAGCACAGATACGCAGTATTTT.

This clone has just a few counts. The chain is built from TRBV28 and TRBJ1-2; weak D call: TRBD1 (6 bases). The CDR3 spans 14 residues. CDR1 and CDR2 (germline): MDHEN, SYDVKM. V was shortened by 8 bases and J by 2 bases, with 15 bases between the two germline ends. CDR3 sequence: CASYIGRGNYGYTF. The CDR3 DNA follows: TGTGCCAGCTACATTGGGAGGGGGAACTATGGCTACACCTTC.

CDR3 loop: CASSLSASEQFF. CDR3 DNA sequence: TGTGCCAGCAGCTTGAGCGCGAGTGAGCAGTTCTTC. The gene calls are TRBV11-2 and TRBJ2-1; D not resolved. The germline V gene has CDR1 SGHAT and CDR2 FQNNGV. The CDR3 spans 12 residues. The ends were cut back, 3 bases at V and 9 bases at J, with 9 bases in the middle.